This T cell receptor beta chain was sequenced for a study of T cell responses to AZD1222 COVID-19 vaccine. The study's findings and limits: Mapped onto spike, vaccine-associated CD4 TCRs spanned it and were dominant at 160-218 and 743-854. The donor group comprised mostly white British people and more females; the analysis possibly underestimated clonal diversity. Increased Spike-specific TCR breadth and depth were observed after two AZD1222 doses. Nearly half of spike-specific TCRs reportedly target variant regions that are unmutated in the B.1.351 and B.1.1.7 variants.

Germline V CDR1 and CDR2: SGHAT, FQNNGV. This CDR3 is 15 amino acids long. V was trimmed by 5 bases and J by 4 bases, leaving 18 bases between them. Here immunoSEQ multiplex PCR was the method, and the copy in TCRdb shows in-frame clones only, minus some. The sample consists of over 100,000 clones, about 89% of them appearing once. In its sample, this clone was seen a few times. What it binds is unknown. V gene TRBV11-2 combines with J gene TRBJ2-7; a weak D match, TRBD1 (5 bases). The sequence was obtained from an adult who received the MenACWY meningococcal vaccine as a control. Sequencing used peripheral blood, obtained 28 days after the second dose of the MenACWY control vaccine. CDR3: CASSATPGKAYEQYF. Here the CDR3 DNA reads TGTGCCAGCAGCGCGACCCCAGGGAAAGCTTACGAGCAGTACTTC.